The 18 T cell receptor beta chains reported below all come from one sample, sequenced in a study of T cells in Graves' hyperthyroidism and ophthalmopathy. RNA transcripts provided the source from which TCR beta CDR3 regions were amplified. Primed by the HTBI set, a first-round RT-PCR was run on the TCR CDR3. TCRdb reanalysed the multiplex PCR reads using MiXCR and keeps one entry per CDR3 protein. Of about 480,000 distinct CDR3 sequences listed, 13% to 15% are singletons. The sample consisted of blood. The receptors come from a woman aged 18-29 years with Graves' hyperthyroidism.

In this sample, this clonotype turned up a few times. This sequence joins TRBV19 and TRBJ2-7; 12 bases agree with TRBD2. The V gene's germline CDR1 is LNHDA and CDR2 SQIVND (reference sequence). With V trimmed by 4 bases and J by 0 bases, 1 base remained unmatched. The CDR3 sequence is 15 residues long. DNA for the CDR3: TGTGCCAGTAGTAAGACTAGCGGGGGCTCCTACGAGCAGTACTTC. Translated: CASSKTSGGSYEQYF.

This clonotype was seen ten or more times. The chain couples TRBV7-2 to TRBJ2-3; D gene ambiguous. CDR3 length equals 14 residues. V lost 3 bases, J lost 3 bases, and 10 bases lay in between. Germline values: CDR1 SGHTA, CDR2 FQGNSA. CDR3: CASSLRPPTDTQYF. CDR3 DNA sequence: TGTGCCAGCAGCTTGAGACCCCCGACAGATACGCAGTATTTT.

This clonotype was recorded many times. The chain carries TRBV11-3 and TRBJ2-3; 9 bases are shared with TRBD2. This CDR3 is 16 amino acids long. V was pared by 6 bases and J by 0 bases, with 7 bases of the junction left unmatched. CDR1 is SGHNT, CDR2 YENEEA, per germline. CDR3 in DNA: TGTGCCAGCAGTCCCAGAGGGACTAGCAGCACAGATACGCAGTATTTT. Protein sequence: CASSPRGTSSTDTQYF.

This chain joins TRBV29-1 and TRBJ1-1, with no clear D. Deletions cut 2 bases from V and 1 base from J, with 11 bases between. Germline CDR1 reads SQVTM; CDR2 reads ANQGSEA. This CDR3 has 14 residues. DNA of the CDR3: TGCAGCGTTGAACTCCCCCCCAGGAACACTGAAGCTTTCTTT. Translating gives CSVELPPRNTEAFF.

This clonotype was observed at least ten times. This chain connects TRBV7-2 to TRBJ2-1; 10 bases are shared with TRBD2. Germline loops: CDR1 SGHTA, CDR2 FQGNSA. J was trimmed by 3 bases and V by 5 bases; bases with no gene match: 4. The CDR3 sequence is 15 residues long. CDR3: CASSALAGSYNEQFF. The CDR3 region has the DNA TGTGCCAGCAGCGCACTAGCGGGAAGCTACAATGAGCAGTTCTTC.

The chain joins TRBV5-1 to TRBJ2-1; D unresolved. The CDR3 loop spans 14 amino acids. The germline V gene encodes CDR1 SGHRS and CDR2 YFSETQ. V lost 1 base to trimming and J lost 8 bases, with 13 bases between them. CDR3 amino acids: CASSLSGNVDEQFF. The CDR3 coding sequence is TGCGCCAGCAGCTTGAGTGGGAACGTCGATGAGCAGTTCTTC.

This clonotype was seen repeatedly, ten times or more. V is TRBV19 and J is TRBJ2-7, with 9 bases identical to TRBD1. V dropped 5 bases and J dropped 6; count of bases not matched to a gene: 8. The CDR3 has 14 amino acids. CDR1 LNHDA and CDR2 SQIVND come from the germline V gene (reference sequence). In DNA form, the CDR3 reads TGTGCCAGTAGTGGAACAGGGACAGGGTCCGAGCAGTACTTC. The encoded protein is CASSGTGTGSEQYF.

This clonotype was detected only a few times. The chain has TRBV5-1 and TRBJ2-7, with D possibly TRBD1 on 6 matching bases. Germline V gives CDR1 SGHRS, CDR2 YFSETQ. V lost 3 bases, J lost 2 bases, and 9 bases lay in between. The CDR3 runs 13 residues. The CDR3 DNA is TGCGCCAGCAGCTACGGGACAACCTACGAGCAGTACTTC. Protein product: CASSYGTTYEQYF.

The chain is built from TRBV20-1 and TRBJ2-1; 12 nucleotides align to TRBD2. This CDR3 is 17 amino acids long. The germline V gene has CDR1 DFQATT and CDR2 SNEGSKA (reference sequence). The ends lost 4 bases at V and 7 bases at J; junction bases unmatched: 14. DNA for the CDR3: TGCAGTGCTACGCCGGCTAGCGGGAGGGCCCGGGTGAATGAGCAGTTCTTC. This sequence encodes CSATPASGRARVNEQFF.

The chain recombines TRBV19 with TRBJ1-1, with D possibly matching TRBD1 (5 bases). From germline, CDR1 is LNHDA and CDR2 SQIVND (reference sequence). The V end lost 7 bases, the J end lost 4 bases, and 13 bases lay between the germline ends. CDR3 length: 13 residues. Here the CDR3 reads CASNPGGATEAFF. The CDR3 coding sequence is TGTGCCAGTAACCCCGGCGGGGCCACTGAAGCTTTCTTT.

This clonotype has at least ten counts. The DNA for the CDR3 is TGCGCCAGTGCGACAGGGGGACTCACAGATACGCAGTATTTT. Its protein is CASATGGLTDTQYF. The chain couples TRBV5-1 to TRBJ2-3, with 9 positions matching TRBD1. The germline V gene encodes CDR1 SGHRS and CDR2 YFSETQ. CDR3 size: 14 residues. V lost 8 bases, J lost 2 bases, and 6 bases stayed unmatched.

This clonotype was picked up many times. The chain combines TRBV18 with TRBJ1-2, with 8 bases lining up with TRBD1. CDR3 length equals 15 residues. After removal of 2 bases from V and 1 base from J, the junction contained 3 bases not matched to a gene. The germline V gene encodes CDR1 KGHSH and CDR2 LQKENI. The CDR3 DNA reads as TGTGCCAGCTCACCAGACAGGGGACATAACTATGGCTACACCTTC. It yields the protein CASSPDRGHNYGYTF.

This clonotype was counted many times. The chain couples TRBV12-3 or TRBV12-4 to TRBJ2-5, with unresolved D. Trimming removed 3 bases from V and 5 bases from J, with 7 bases in between. The CDR3 extends over 12 amino acids. The CDR3 protein is CASSFGGETQYF. The CDR3 DNA reads TGTGCCAGCAGTTTCGGTGGGGAGACCCAGTACTTC.

This clonotype has at least ten counts. The rearrangement joins TRBV2 to TRBJ2-1; no firm D call. Trimming took off 5 bases at V and 4 bases at J, with 6 bases between the two ends. Germline CDR1 reads SNHLY; CDR2 reads FYNNEI. This CDR3 is 12 amino acids long. CDR3 protein: CASSPGYNEQFF. CDR3 nucleotides: TGTGCCAGCAGTCCAGGTTACAATGAGCAGTTCTTC.

In its sample, this clonotype was seen many times. V usage is TRBV18 and J usage is TRBJ2-3; D is ambiguous. Trimming cost V 2 bases and J 5 bases, with 8 bases left between them. Germline values: CDR1 KGHSH, CDR2 LQKENI. The CDR3 is 13 residues long. CDR3: CASSPGRQDTQYF. DNA of the CDR3: TGTGCCAGCTCACCAGGGCGACAAGATACGCAGTATTTT. Combining the CDR3 with reference TRBV18 and TRBJ2-3 gives the whole variable domain NAGVMQNPRHLVRRRGQEARLRCSPMKGHSHVYWYRQLPEEGLKFMVYLQKENIIDESGMPKERFSAEFPKEGPSILRIQQVVRGDSAAYFCASSPGRQDTQYFGPGTRLTVL.

This clonotype was recorded at least ten times. The gene calls are TRBV6-5 and TRBJ1-6, with D perhaps TRBD1 (5 bases). The CDR3 length is 19 residues. Trimming removed 0 bases at V and 5 bases at J, with 20 bases between. Germline V lookup: CDR1 MNHEY, CDR2 SVGAGI. CDR3 in amino acids: CASSYSIPRAIFDNSPLHF. DNA of the CDR3: TGTGCCAGCAGTTACTCGATCCCCAGGGCCATCTTTGATAATTCACCCCTCCACTTT.

The chain links TRBV7-9 to TRBJ2-3; 10 bases fit TRBD2. Germline values: CDR1 SEHNR, CDR2 FQNEAQ (reference sequence). V lost 5 bases, J lost 0 bases, and 14 bases stayed unmatched. This CDR3 has 19 residues. CDR3 sequence (DNA): TGTGCCAGCAGCAAAACTTCTTTCACTAGCGGGACTAGCACAGATACGCAGTATTTT. Translated: CASSKTSFTSGTSTDTQYF.

This clonotype occurred many times. The chain employs TRBV19 and TRBJ2-1; D unresolved. Germline lookup yields CDR1 LNHDA and CDR2 SQIVND (reference sequence). The CDR3 spans 11 residues. V was clipped by 1 base and J by 8 bases, with 3 bases between them. The CDR3 DNA reads TGTGCCAGTAGTATAGGTGATGAGCAGTTCTTC. Translated, it gives CASSIGDEQFF.